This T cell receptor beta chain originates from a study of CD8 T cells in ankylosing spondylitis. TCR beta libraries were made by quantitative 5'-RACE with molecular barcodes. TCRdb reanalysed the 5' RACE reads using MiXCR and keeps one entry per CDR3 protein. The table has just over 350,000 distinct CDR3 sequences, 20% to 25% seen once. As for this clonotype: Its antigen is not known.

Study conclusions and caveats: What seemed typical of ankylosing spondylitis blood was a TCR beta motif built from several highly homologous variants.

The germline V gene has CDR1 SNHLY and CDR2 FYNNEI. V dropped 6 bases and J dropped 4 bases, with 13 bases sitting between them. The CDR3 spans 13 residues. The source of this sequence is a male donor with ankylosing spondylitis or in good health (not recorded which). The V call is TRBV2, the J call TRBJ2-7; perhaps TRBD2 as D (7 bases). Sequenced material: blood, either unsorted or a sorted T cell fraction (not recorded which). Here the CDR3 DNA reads TGTGCCAGCAGGGGAGGGGGTCGGTACGAGCAGTACTTC. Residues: CASRGGGRYEQYF.